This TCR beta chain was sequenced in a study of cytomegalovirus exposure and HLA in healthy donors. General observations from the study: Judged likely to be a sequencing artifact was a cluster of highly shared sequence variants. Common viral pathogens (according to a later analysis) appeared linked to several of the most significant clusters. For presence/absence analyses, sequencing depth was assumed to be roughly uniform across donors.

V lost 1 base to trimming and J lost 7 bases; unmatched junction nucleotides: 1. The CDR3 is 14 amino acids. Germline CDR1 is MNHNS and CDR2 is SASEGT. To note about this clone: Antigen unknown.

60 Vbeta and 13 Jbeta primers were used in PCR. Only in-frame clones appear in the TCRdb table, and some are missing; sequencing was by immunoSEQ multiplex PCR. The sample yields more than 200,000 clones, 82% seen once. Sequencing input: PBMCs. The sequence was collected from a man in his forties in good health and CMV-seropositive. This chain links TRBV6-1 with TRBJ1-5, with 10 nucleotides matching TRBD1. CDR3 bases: TGTGCCAGCAGTGAAGGGACAGGGGGGCAGCCCCAGCATTTT. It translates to CASSEGTGGQPQHF.